This is a list of T cell receptor beta chains from one sample in a study of human T cells and chemical hapten exposure. MiXCR, run by TCRdb on the RACE reads, gives a single entry per CDR3 protein. The sample carries around 71,000 distinct CDR3 sequences, 9.8% recorded once. This specimen consisted of whole blood, obtained in connection with sensitization to the hapten diphenylcyclopropenone (DPC). The receptors originated from a woman in her forties with alopecia areata. Some clones in this sample may be carry-over from other donors' samples. The CDR3 runs from the conserved cysteine through the conserved F or W. Each record gives: D gene, clone size, V gene, J gene, CDR3 DNA, CDR3 protein. D genes are given only for firm matches. Size is stated for part of the rows, as once, few or many counts, or as a class when the clone is expanded.

.	many	TRBV6-1	TRBJ1-5	TGTGCCAGCAGTGTGGAAGTATATAGCAATCAGCCCCAGCATTTT	CASSVEVYSNQPQHF
.	many	TRBV11-2	TRBJ1-2	TGTGCCAGCAGCTTTTCCCAGGACGTACACTTC	CASSFSQDVHF
TRBD1	many	TRBV6-2/TRBV6-3	TRBJ2-7	TGTGCCAGCGGCCTGGGGACAGCCGAGCAGTACTTC	CASGLGTAEQYF
.	many	TRBV7-6	TRBJ2-3	TGTGCCAGCAGCTCTGGGCAGGGCGCAGATACGCAGTATTTT	CASSSGQGADTQYF
.	many	TRBV20-1	TRBJ2-7	TGCAGTGCCGCGACGGGAGGGGGCGGTTTGGGATACGAGCAGTACTTC	CSAATGGGGLGYEQYF
.	many	TRBV5-1	TRBJ2-5	TGCGCCAGCAGCTTTCAGGGCCTCCAAGAGACCCAGTACTTC	CASSFQGLQETQYF
.	many	TRBV2	TRBJ1-5	TGTGCCAGCAGTGTCTGGCGAGTTCAGCCCCAGCATTTT	CASSVWRVQPQHF
.	.	TRBV6-5	TRBJ2-3	TGTGCCAGCAGGGCCTACACAGATACGCAGTATTTT	CASRAYTDTQYF
.	few	TRBV6-2/TRBV6-3	TRBJ1-1	TGTGCCAGCAGGACAAAACAGGCTATGGACACTGAAGCTTTCTTT	CASRTKQAMDTEAFF
.	few	TRBV18	TRBJ2-7	TGTGCCAGCTCACGGACAGCCTTCGACGAGCAGTACTTC	CASSRTAFDEQYF
.	many	TRBV2	TRBJ1-6	TGTGCCAGCAACGGGGATTCACCCCTCCACTTT	CASNGDSPLHF
.	few	TRBV27	TRBJ1-1	TGTGCCAGCAGTTTCAACAGATGGGGGGCTGAAGCTTTCTTT	CASSFNRWGAEAFF
.	many	TRBV10-2	TRBJ1-1	TGCGCCAGCAGTGAATCGGGCCTCGCCGAAGCTTTCTTT	CASSESGLAEAFF
.	.	TRBV5-1	TRBJ2-1	TGCGCCAGCAGCTTGTTCCCCCTGGGATACAATGAGCAGTTCTTC	CASSLFPLGYNEQFF
TRBD2	many	TRBV7-9	TRBJ2-6	TGTGCCAGCAGCTTAGCGCTGCGGGAGGGGACTGGGGCCAACGTCCTGACTTTC	CASSLALREGTGANVLTF
TRBD1	many	TRBV7-8	TRBJ1-1	TGTGCCAGCAGTCACACAGGGGGGAAGGGTAACACTGAAGCTTTCTTT	CASSHTGGKGNTEAFF
.	.	TRBV28	TRBJ1-4	TGTGCCAGCAGTTTCCATCAGGGTGAAAAACTGTTTTTT	CASSFHQGEKLFF
TRBD2	many	TRBV6-6	TRBJ2-3	TGTGCCAGTAAGCGGGGGGACACAGATACGCAGTATTTT	CASKRGDTDTQYF
.	few	TRBV6-4	TRBJ2-2	TGTGCCAGCAGTAATTGGCAGAACACCGGGGAGCTGTTTTTT	CASSNWQNTGELFF
.	many	TRBV12-3/TRBV12-4	TRBJ1-1	TGTGCCAGCAGTCGAGCCGACAGAAACACTGAAGCTTTCTTT	CASSRADRNTEAFF
.	.	TRBV5-5	TRBJ2-1	TGTGCCAGCTCCGACACAATCTACAATGAGCAGTTCTTC	CASSDTIYNEQFF
.	few	TRBV7-2	TRBJ1-1	TGTGCCAGCAGCTTAGGTCAAGCAGGGTTGAACACTGAAGCTTTCTTT	CASSLGQAGLNTEAFF
.	few	TRBV4-3	TRBJ2-1	TGCGCCAGCAGCCCTAGGGAGACGGGATACAATGAGCAGTTCTTC	CASSPRETGYNEQFF
.	many	TRBV6-2/TRBV6-3	TRBJ1-5	TGTGCCAGCAGTTACGGGGAATATAGCAATCAGCCCCAGCATTTT	CASSYGEYSNQPQHF
.	many	TRBV19	TRBJ2-3	TGTGCCAGTAGTATAATGTCTCAGGGGATTGGAGATACGCAGTATTTT	CASSIMSQGIGDTQYF
.	many	TRBV30	TRBJ1-4	TGTGCCGTCGGCACAGGACATGAAAAACTGTTTTTT	CAVGTGHEKLFF
.	few	TRBV12-3/TRBV12-4	TRBJ1-5	TGTGCCAGCAGTTCCCGAGGGGGTATCAACAATCAGCCCCAGCATTTT	CASSSRGGINNQPQHF
.	.	TRBV2	TRBJ2-3	TGTGCCAGCAGTGGCCTGCCCGGCACAGATACGCAGTATTTT	CASSGLPGTDTQYF
TRBD2	.	TRBV3-1	TRBJ2-5	TGTGCCAGCAGACTCCTAGCGGGGGCACGCCAAGAGACCCAGTACTTC	CASRLLAGARQETQYF
.	.	TRBV11-3	TRBJ1-1	TGTGCCAGCAGCTTAGATCCGCGAACTGAAGCTTTCTTT	CASSLDPRTEAFF
TRBD1	few	TRBV7-9	TRBJ2-7	TGTGCCAGCAGCCGAGGCCCAGGGACAGGGGGCTACGAGCAGTACTTC	CASSRGPGTGGYEQYF
.	many	TRBV5-4	TRBJ2-3	TGTGCCAGCAGCCCGATCAACACAGATACGCAGTATTTT	CASSPINTDTQYF
TRBD2	.	TRBV7-9	TRBJ2-1	TGTGCCAGCACTCCCCTGAGCGGGGGTCGTTACAATGAGCAGTTCTTC	CASTPLSGGRYNEQFF
.	few	TRBV20-1	TRBJ2-7	TGCAGTGCTACCCTCCCCGGGGGGCAAGAAGTCCTCCAGCAGTACTTC	CSATLPGGQEVLQQYF